The rows below give T cell receptor beta chains drawn from one sample of a study of T cells in Graves' hyperthyroidism and ophthalmopathy. Each CDR3 protein gets one entry after TCRdb re-called the multiplex PCR reads with MiXCR. The table records hundreds of thousands of distinct CDR3 sequences, roughly 22% of them present only once. Sample: blood. The receptor set was obtained from a man aged 30-40 years with Graves' ophthalmopathy. CDR3s include the opening cysteine and the closing phenylalanine or tryptophan. The order of the fields is CDR3 length, V gene, J gene, CDR3 protein.

>16|TRBV20-1|TRBJ2-7
CSAGTSGRATPYEQYF
>15|TRBV12-3/TRBV12-4|TRBJ2-3
CASSLRAGEADTQYF
>13|TRBV29-1|TRBJ2-5
CSVGRILQETQYF
>15|TRBV3-1|TRBJ1-5
CASSQGWGSNQPQHF
>16|TRBV18|TRBJ2-4
CASSPPRSDIKNIQYF
>15|TRBV4-1|TRBJ1-3
CASSQPRTTGNTIYF
>15|TRBV3-1|TRBJ2-5
CASRRTSGRAETQYF
>15|TRBV5-6|TRBJ1-2
CASSLVQEAYYGYTF
>13|TRBV6-2/TRBV6-3|TRBJ2-1
CASSYAKSNEQFF
>15|TRBV7-2|TRBJ2-1
CASSSLAGLYNEQFF
>15|TRBV20-1|TRBJ2-3
CSAPAPGLATDTQYF
>13|TRBV19|TRBJ1-4
CASSIRSGEKLFF
>12|TRBV29-1|TRBJ2-2
CSVGQGTGELFF
>19|TRBV6-2/TRBV6-3|TRBJ1-5
CASSYLLGQGIYSNQPQHF
>15|TRBV2|TRBJ2-1
CAGSLEPSSYNEQFF
>15|TRBV11-3|TRBJ2-1
CASSKLAGGIGEQFF
>15|TRBV7-9|TRBJ2-7
CASSLADRGRHEQYF
>15|TRBV9|TRBJ2-1
CASSASSGRSNEQFF
>14|TRBV25-1|TRBJ2-5
CASRLAGDGETQYF
>12|TRBV5-6|TRBJ2-1
CASSFKAYEQFF
>17|TRBV9|TRBJ1-1
CASSRNDLTVRNTEAFF
>12|TRBV19|TRBJ2-7
CATTGFSYEQYF
>14|TRBV30|TRBJ2-5
CASRSLKYQETQYF
>14|TRBV24-1|TRBJ2-1
CATSDLDSLNEQFF
>20|TRBV20-1|TRBJ2-1
CSARRDLGTSGSKGHNEQFF
>14|TRBV20-1|TRBJ2-7
CSARRESSSYEQYF
>16|TRBV24-1|TRBJ2-2
CATSEPTSGRTGELFF
>16|TRBV9|TRBJ2-5
CASSGEGGTGGETQYF
>14|TRBV11-3|TRBJ2-7
CASSSRTGGYEQYF
>15|TRBV28|TRBJ1-4
CASSLMQGSHEKLFF
>15|TRBV11-3|TRBJ2-1
CASSFTGLAVREQFF
>15|TRBV6-1|TRBJ2-5
CASSFQAGGQETQYF
>13|TRBV25-1|TRBJ1-1
CASMEKEGTEAFF
>14|TRBV3-1|TRBJ1-2
CASSPNRARYGYTF
>13|TRBV28|TRBJ1-2
CASSLTGLKGYTF
>13|TRBV11-3|TRBJ2-1
CASRKEGYNEQFF
>16|TRBV2|TRBJ1-6
CASSERGASYNSPLHF
>16|TRBV28|TRBJ2-1
CASSPRGSGTYNEQFF
>15|TRBV15|TRBJ2-7
CATSHGAGGRGEQYF
>19|TRBV6-6|TRBJ2-1
CASSYLGTSGRARGNEQFF
>16|TRBV5-1|TRBJ2-3
CASSLGLAGGKDTQYF